This TCR beta chain was documented in a study of T cell repertoires in cytomegalovirus infection. Study observations and caveats: Cumulative frequency of public TCR beta families picked out carriers of CMV plus the relevant HLA.

This clonotype was seen once. What it binds is not known. MiXCR, run by TCRdb on the reads, gives a single entry per CDR3 protein. The repertoire has hundreds of thousands of distinct CDR3 sequences, 18% of them found once; the top ten carry around 8.6%. CDR3 size: 13 residues. Trimming cost V 5 bases and J 7 bases, with 12 bases left between them. Germline V gives CDR1 LNHDA, CDR2 SQIVND (reference sequence). Specimen: PBMCs. The sequence derives from a human donor in good health (CMV status not recorded). Some clones in this sample may be carry-over from other donors' samples. The V call is TRBV19, the J call TRBJ1-5; the D is unclear. CDR3 protein: CASSPDGQQPQHF. CDR3 DNA sequence: TGTGCCAGTAGTCCAGACGGGCAGCAGCCCCAGCATTTT.